This T cell receptor (beta chain) was retrieved from a study of metastatic and nonmetastatic thyroid tumors. As for the study in general: Both malignant and benign thyroid patients supplied peripheral blood and tumor or nodule tissue samples, across which the repertoires of these patients were then compared. General observations from the study: Versus benign nodules, malignant thyroid tumors reportedly had significantly higher TCR beta diversity, in blood and tumor.

This clone has a handful of counts. Its target is unknown. In the source study's methods: CDR3 differences across clinicopathological groups were used to build a distant-metastasis classifier for papillary thyroid cancer. TCRdb re-called clones from the PCR reads using MiXCR. The V and J calls reflect TCRdb's pipeline rather than the authors' work. The sample shows around 37,000 clones, more than 20% of them seen only once. With V trimmed by 4 bases and J by 0 bases, 13 bases remained unmatched. Germline CDR1 is MDHEN and CDR2 is SYDVKM. This CDR3 is built from 19 residues. Treatment of any kind had been given to no patient before thyroid surgery.

The chain has TRBV28 and TRBJ2-3, with TRBD2 identical over 10 bases. Sequencing used tumor tissue. This receptor was taken from a female donor with papillary thyroid cancer or a benign thyroid nodule (not recorded which). Some clones in this sample may be carry-over from other donors' samples. CDR3 in DNA: TGTGCCAGCAGTTCCCCTTTTTCAGGACTAGCGGCTAGCACAGATACGCAGTATTTT. It is translated as CASSSPFSGLAASTDTQYF.